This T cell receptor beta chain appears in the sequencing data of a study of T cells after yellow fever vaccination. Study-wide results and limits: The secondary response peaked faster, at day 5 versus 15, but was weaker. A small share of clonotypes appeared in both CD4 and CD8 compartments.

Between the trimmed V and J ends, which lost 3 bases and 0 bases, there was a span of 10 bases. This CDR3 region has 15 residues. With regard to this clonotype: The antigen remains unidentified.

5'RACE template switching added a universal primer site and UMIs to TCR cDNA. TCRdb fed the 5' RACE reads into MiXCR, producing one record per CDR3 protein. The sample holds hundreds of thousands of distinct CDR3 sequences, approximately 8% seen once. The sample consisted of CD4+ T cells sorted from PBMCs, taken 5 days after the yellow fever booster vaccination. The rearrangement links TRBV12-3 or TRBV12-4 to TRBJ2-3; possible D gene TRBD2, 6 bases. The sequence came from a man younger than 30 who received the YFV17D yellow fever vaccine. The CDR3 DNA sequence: TGTGCCAGCAGTTTGGGTGGGGGGAGCACAGATACGCAGTATTTT. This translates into CASSLGGGSTDTQYF.